This TCR beta chain was sequenced during a study of T cell repertoires in cytomegalovirus infection. There are a few counts of this clonotype. MiXCR, run by TCRdb on the reads, gives a single entry per CDR3 protein. The table includes 350,000 to 450,000 distinct CDR3 sequences, 15% to 20% detected once. Germline CDR1 is SGHAT and CDR2 is FQNNGV. V gave up 6 bases and J gave up 8 bases; unmatched junction bases: 9. The CDR3 covers 13 residues. The source is a human donor in good health (CMV status not recorded). Some clones in this sample may be carry-over from other donors' samples. Specimen: PBMCs. The rearrangement uses TRBV11-2 and TRBJ1-2, with 7 positions matching TRBD1. CDR3 sequence (DNA): TGTGCCAGCAGTAGAACAGGGGAAGGGGGCTACACCTTC. Encoded protein: CASSRTGEGGYTF.